Below are 21 T cell receptor beta chains sequenced from a single sample in a study of OX40 agonist ivuxolimab in advanced cancers. Libraries were prepared through the immunoSEQ multiplex PCR assay. TCRdb carries this immuneACCESS record with in-frame sequences only. Its versions omit some clonotypes, under half of them owing to an unresolved V gene in the studies checked, with the rest unexplained. The table for this sample lists 60,000 to 65,000 clones; about 83% of them were counted only once. Approximately 9.4% of the sample lies in the top ten. Material: CD4+ or CD8+ T cells sorted from blood, obtained in a trial of the OX40 agonist ivuxolimab. These TCRs come from an adult with an advanced solid tumor such as melanoma, head and neck, liver or kidney cancer.

The chain is built from TRBV30 and TRBJ2-7; the D is unclear. CDR1 is GTSNPN, CDR2 SVGIG, per germline (reference sequence). Trimming took 2 bases from V and 0 from J, leaving 11 bases between them. There are 14 residues in the CDR3. The CDR3 nucleotides read TGTGCCTGGAGTTCCGGTTGGGGCTCCTACGAGCAGTACTTC. It is translated as CAWSSGWGSYEQYF.

The chain employs TRBV11-3 and TRBJ1-2; 12 bases match TRBD1. Trimming at V came to 5 bases and at J to 7 bases, leaving 5 bases not matched to a gene. Germline V gene lookup returns CDR1 SGHNT and CDR2 YENEEA. The CDR3 is made up of 14 amino acids. The CDR3, as DNA: TGTGCCAGCAGCCGGGACAGGGGGCAGATTGGCTACACCTTC. Protein product: CASSRDRGQIGYTF.

This clone was picked up a small number of times. This sequence joins TRBV29-1 and TRBJ2-1; unclear D gene. The CDR3 extends over 15 amino acids. CDR1 SQVTM and CDR2 ANQGSEA come from the germline V gene. Trimming took 5 bases from V and 0 from J, leaving 14 bases between them. The CDR3 bases are TGCAGCGTTCGCCCGGCGGTGAGCTCCTACAATGAGCAGTTCTTC. Translated, it gives CSVRPAVSSYNEQFF.

The genes are TRBV29-1 and TRBJ1-3, with TRBD1 as a possible D gene (5 bases). The V end lost 0 bases, the J end lost 1 base, and 13 bases lay between the germline ends. This CDR3 region has 16 residues. The germline CDR1 and CDR2 sequences are SQVTM and ANQGSEA. The CDR3 sequence is CSVEDQGRASGNTIYF. DNA of the CDR3: TGCAGCGTTGAAGATCAGGGCAGGGCGTCTGGAAACACCATATATTTT.

The chain is built from TRBV4-2 and TRBJ2-1; 8 nucleotides line up with TRBD2. CDR3 length: 17 residues. Trimming cost V 4 bases and J 4 bases; bases outside gene matches: 12. The germline CDR1 and CDR2 sequences are LGHNA and YNFKEQ. The CDR3 reads CASSLIAGGVTYNEQFF. The CDR3 DNA sequence: TGTGCCAGCAGCCTTATCGCGGGGGGCGTTACGTACAATGAGCAGTTCTTC.

This chain connects TRBV6-6 to TRBJ2-7, with 8 bases aligning to TRBD1. V shed 6 bases, J shed 5 bases, and the junction held 3 bases outside the gene matches. The CDR3 has 12 amino acids. The germline V gene has CDR1 MNHNY and CDR2 SVGAGI (reference sequence). CDR3 in amino acids: CASRAGGNEQYF. Written as DNA, the CDR3 is TGTGCCAGCAGGGCAGGGGGCAACGAGCAGTACTTC.

The V and J genes are TRBV10-2 and TRBJ2-7; D is unresolved. This CDR3 spans 15 amino acids. Looked up from germline, CDR1 is WSHSY and CDR2 is SAAADI. Trimming pared 0 bases from V and 0 bases from J, leaving 9 bases between. The CDR3 sequence: CASSESTELSYEQYF. DNA for the CDR3: TGCGCCAGCAGTGAGTCAACCGAACTCTCCTACGAGCAGTACTTC.

V and J are TRBV25-1 and TRBJ2-1; 10 nucleotides match TRBD2. The germline CDR1 and CDR2 sequences are MGHDK and SYGVNS. Trimming took 4 bases from V and 2 from J; bases not matched to a gene: 11. The CDR3 length is 18 residues. The DNA for the CDR3 is TGTGCCAGCAGTGGCGCCGACTGGGGGACTAGCGCCTACAATGAGCAGTTCTTC. Protein product: CASSGADWGTSAYNEQFF. Full variable domain (remainder filled in from reference TRBV25-1 and TRBJ2-1): EADIYQTPRYLVIGTGKKITLECSQTMGHDKMYWYQQDPGMELHLIHYSYGVNSTEKGDLSSESTVSRIRTEHFPLTLESARPSHTSQYLCASSGADWGTSAYNEQFFGPGTRLTVL.

Here the CDR3 DNA reads TGTGCAAGCCCGGGACTCCTCCCCTACGAGCAGTACTTC. The encoded protein is CASPGLLPYEQYF. The V gene is TRBV7-3, the J gene TRBJ2-7; D might be TRBD2 (6 bases). Germline V gene data show CDR1 as SGHTA and CDR2 as FQGTGA. The CDR3 sequence is 13 residues long.

V usage is TRBV4-3 and J usage is TRBJ2-2; D possibly matches TRBD1 or TRBD2 (5 bases each). The CDR3 sequence is 17 residues long. The germline V gene has CDR1 LGHNA and CDR2 YSLEER. V was clipped by 2 bases and J by 3 bases, with 16 bases between them. The CDR3 DNA reads as TGCGCCAGCAGCCAACCCCGGGACCCTCAATACACCGGGGAGCTGTTTTTT. Translating gives CASSQPRDPQYTGELFF.

V gene TRBV5-1 combines with J gene TRBJ2-7; TRBD1 aligns across 10 bases. Germline V lookup: CDR1 SGHRS, CDR2 YFSETQ. V shed 0 bases and J 7 bases; nucleotides not matched to a gene: 1. The CDR3 totals 13 residues. The CDR3, as DNA: TGCGCCAGCAGCTTGGGGACAGGGGGTGAGCAGTACTTC. Encoded protein: CASSLGTGGEQYF.

CDR3 in amino acids: CASSQDRRTEISGELFF. CDR3 in DNA: TGCGCCAGCAGCCAAGATCGCCGGACAGAGATCTCCGGGGAGCTGTTTTTT. The V call is TRBV4-3, the J call TRBJ2-2; the D gene is possibly TRBD1 (6 bases). Between the trimmed V and J ends, which lost 0 bases and 6 bases, there was a span of 17 bases. Germline CDR1 reads LGHNA; CDR2 reads YSLEER. The CDR3 sequence is 17 residues long.

The sample holds one count of this clone. The chain couples TRBV27 to TRBJ2-3; TRBD2 matches at 9 bases. The CDR3 runs to 18 residues. CDR1 and CDR2 from the germline V gene are MNHEY and SMNVEV (reference sequence). Losses at the gene ends were 3 bases for V and 0 bases for J; bases not matched to a gene: 10. CDR3 protein: CASSFLLAGSPSTDTQYF. CDR3 sequence (DNA): TGTGCCAGCAGTTTTCTGCTAGCGGGGTCCCCTAGCACAGATACGCAGTATTTT.

The chain couples TRBV18 to TRBJ1-1; D gene unclear. V lost 3 bases to trimming and J lost 1 base, with 21 bases between them. The CDR3 extends over 18 amino acids. Germline CDR1 and CDR2: KGHSH and LQKENI. The CDR3: CASSPSIHVGTRNTEAFF. Here the CDR3 DNA reads TGTGCCAGCTCACCTTCAATCCACGTGGGCACGAGGAACACTGAAGCTTTCTTT.

To note about this clone: The same CDR3 also results from other DNA sequences found in this sample. The genes are TRBV11-2 and TRBJ2-7; TRBD1 matches 10 bases. The CDR3 loop spans 14 amino acids. V lost 5 bases, J lost 3 bases, and 4 bases stayed unmatched. CDR1 is SGHAT, CDR2 FQNNGV, per germline. CDR3 sequence reads: CASSLGQGHYEQYF. CDR3 in DNA: TGTGCCAGCAGCCTGGGACAGGGGCACTACGAGCAGTACTTC.

The chain links TRBV27 to TRBJ2-5; 13 positions match TRBD2. The ends lost 6 bases at V and 5 bases at J; junction bases unmatched: 18. Germline loops: CDR1 MNHEY, CDR2 SMNVEV (reference sequence). The CDR3 runs to 19 residues. CDR3 protein: CASSRLLGTSGKIGETQYF. The CDR3 bases are TGTGCCAGCAGCCGATTATTGGGGACTAGCGGGAAGATTGGGGAGACCCAGTACTTC.

V and J are TRBV30 and TRBJ1-1; D is ambiguous. The length of the CDR3 is 12 residues. Germline V gives CDR1 GTSNPN, CDR2 SVGIG (reference sequence). Between the trimmed V and J ends, which lost 2 bases and 4 bases, there was a span of 8 bases. DNA of the CDR3: TGTGCCTGGAGTATAATTAGCACTGAAGCTTTCTTT. It is translated as CAWSIISTEAFF.

V gene TRBV18 combines with J gene TRBJ2-7; 8 nucleotides match TRBD2. The germline CDR1 and CDR2 sequences are KGHSH and LQKENI. CDR3 length equals 15 residues. The junction had 6 bases not matched to a gene; V was cut back by 0 bases and J by 5 bases. This CDR3 is CASSPPSGNVNEQYF. The CDR3 nucleotides are TGTGCCAGCTCACCACCTAGCGGGAACGTTAACGAGCAGTACTTC.

The chain joins TRBV28 to TRBJ1-2, with D uncertain. CDR1 is MDHEN, CDR2 SYDVKM, per germline. V shed 5 bases and J shed 6 bases, with 16 bases lying between them. This CDR3 has 14 residues. For the CDR3, the DNA is TGTGCCAGCAGTATGCGGAGGGATAGCCATGGCTACACCTTC. It translates to CASSMRRDSHGYTF.

V and J are TRBV11-2 and TRBJ1-5; D gene unclear. The germline CDR1 and CDR2 sequences are SGHAT and FQNNGV. V was pared by 5 bases and J by 0 bases, with 11 bases between. The CDR3 is made up of 15 amino acids. CDR3 bases: TGTGCCAGCAGCCGTGGGGATTATAGCAATCAGCCCCAGCATTTT. Encoded protein: CASSRGDYSNQPQHF.

The chain carries TRBV27 and TRBJ1-2; D possibly corresponds to TRBD1 (6 bases). The germline CDR1 and CDR2 sequences are MNHEY and SMNVEV (reference sequence). V lost 10 bases to trimming and J lost 1 base, with 19 bases between them. The length of the CDR3 is 15 residues. CDR3 sequence: CATTTSVRGNYGYTF. CDR3 DNA: TGTGCCACCACCACCTCGGTCAGGGGTAACTATGGCTACACCTTC.